Following are 17 T cell receptor beta chains from one sample sequenced in a study of neoadjuvant anti-PD-1 for oral cavity cancer. Method: immunoSEQ multiplex PCR; TCRdb's copy keeps in-frame clones and lacks some. The sample lists more than 6,500 clones; 60% to 75% were seen once. The sample's time point: after neoadjuvant nivolumab, at surgical resection. The source material was PBMCs, sampled after nivolumab (anti-PD-1) treatment. The receptors stem from a person between 35 and 79 years old with oral cavity squamous cell carcinoma.

J is TRBJ2-2 and V is TRBV6-4; 7 bases agree with TRBD2. This CDR3 comprises 18 residues. V lost 2 bases to trimming and J lost 2 bases; unmatched junction nucleotides: 11. Germline V gene lookup returns CDR1 MRHNA and CDR2 SNTAGT. The CDR3 loop is CASSDPRGQGLNTGELFF. The CDR3, as DNA: TGTGCCAGCAGTGACCCTAGAGGGCAGGGACTAAACACCGGGGAGCTGTTTTTT.

The V and J genes are TRBV4-2 and TRBJ2-5, with 8 bases aligning to TRBD2. CDR3 length: 15 amino acids. The V gene end was trimmed by 0 bases and the J gene end by 1 base; junction bases not matched to a gene: 1. Germline values: CDR1 LGHNA, CDR2 YNFKEQ. The CDR3 DNA reads as TGTGCCAGCAGCCAAGATCGGGGGGGCCAAGAGACCCAGTACTTC. Translating gives CASSQDRGGQETQYF.

The chain joins TRBV5-6 to TRBJ1-3; tentatively, D is TRBD1 (5 bases). This CDR3 has 15 amino acids. The germline CDR1 and CDR2 sequences are SGHDT and YYEEEE. Trimming cost V 4 bases and J 2 bases, with 13 bases left between them. For the CDR3, the DNA is TGTGCCAGCAGCCCCGTCGGGGGTGCTGGAAACACCATATATTTT. Translated, it gives CASSPVGGAGNTIYF.

This rearrangement joins TRBV14 to TRBJ2-7, with TRBD1 identical over 10 bases. Germline loops: CDR1 SGHDN, CDR2 FVKESK. J gave up 2 bases and V 2 bases, and 9 bases lay outside the gene matches. The CDR3 sequence is 17 residues long. CDR3 coding DNA: TGTGCCAGCAGCCAAAAGTTCTGGGACAGGGGAACCTACGAGCAGTACTTC. Amino acid sequence: CASSQKFWDRGTYEQYF. The full variable domain, its missing parts supplied by reference TRBV14 and TRBJ2-7, is EAGVTQFPSHSVIEKGQTVTLRCDPISGHDNLYWYRRVMGKEIKFLLHFVKESKQDESGMPNNRFLAERTGGTYSTLKVQPAELEDSGVYFCASSQKFWDRGTYEQYFGPGTRLTVT.

The chain recombines TRBV6-1 with TRBJ1-5; D might be TRBD1 (6 bases). CDR3 length equals 13 residues. Germline CDR1 MNHNS, CDR2 SASEGT. Trimming took off 4 bases at V and 5 bases at J, with 9 bases between the two ends. The CDR3 bases are TGTGCCAGCAGTGGGGGGGCGGATCAGCCCCAGCATTTT. Translating it yields CASSGGADQPQHF.

V is TRBV6-1 and J is TRBJ2-7; D ambiguous. The CDR3 contains 13 residues. CDR1 MNHNS and CDR2 SASEGT come from the germline V gene. V gave up 10 bases and J gave up 0 bases, with 13 bases separating them. Written as DNA, the CDR3 is TGTGCCATAACAGCATTGGGCTCCTACGAGCAGTACTTC. It encodes CAITALGSYEQYF.

This rearrangement joins TRBV2 to TRBJ1-1; D is unclear. This CDR3 is built from 11 residues. CDR1 and CDR2 (germline): SNHLY, FYNNEI. V was cut by 3 bases and J by 5 bases, with 4 bases left in between. The CDR3 DNA reads as TGTGCCAGCAGTGACCGAACTGAAGCTTTCTTT. It specifies CASSDRTEAFF.

This sequence joins TRBV18 and TRBJ1-1; D might be TRBD1 (5 bases). The V gene lost 0 bases and the J gene lost 6 bases, with 14 bases spanning the gap. The CDR3 contains 15 residues. Germline lookup yields CDR1 KGHSH and CDR2 LQKENI. The CDR3 nucleotides are TGTGCCAGCTCACCACCCACAGGAGGGAATTCTGAAGCTTTCTTT. This sequence encodes CASSPPTGGNSEAFF. Using reference TRBV18 and TRBJ1-1 for the parts outside the CDR3, the full variable domain is NAGVMQNPRHLVRRRGQEARLRCSPMKGHSHVYWYRQLPEEGLKFMVYLQKENIIDESGMPKERFSAEFPKEGPSILRIQQVVRGDSAAYFCASSPPTGGNSEAFFGQGTRLTVV.

The chain joins TRBV11-3 to TRBJ2-1, with D maybe TRBD1 (7 bases). The V gene lost 0 bases and the J gene lost 5 bases, with 14 bases spanning the gap. This CDR3 contains 16 residues. Germline CDR1 reads SGHNT; CDR2 reads YENEEA. The CDR3 DNA reads as TGTGCCAGCAGCTTAGATGGAGGGACAGAGAACAATGAGCAGTTCTTC. Translating gives CASSLDGGTENNEQFF.

The CDR3 reads CASSGSDDRSSGANVLTF. In DNA form, the CDR3 reads TGTGCCAGCAGTGGGTCCGACGACCGATCCTCTGGGGCCAACGTCCTGACTTTC. The rearrangement uses TRBV25-1 and TRBJ2-6, with no clear D. Per the germline V gene, CDR1 is MGHDK and CDR2 is SYGVNS. The CDR3 extends over 18 amino acids. Trimming removed 4 bases at V and 0 bases at J, with 16 bases between.

CDR3 DNA sequence: TGTGCCAGCAGACGGGACAGTTCTAATGAAAAACTGTTTTTT. It translates to CASRRDSSNEKLFF. The V and J genes are TRBV7-2 and TRBJ1-4; the match to TRBD1 covers 7 bases. The CDR3 length is 14 residues. Germline V lookup: CDR1 SGHTA, CDR2 FQGNSA. V trimming: 6 bases; J trimming: 3 bases; junction bases outside the gene matches: 4.

The V gene is TRBV27, the J gene TRBJ1-2, with 10 bases identical to TRBD1. The CDR3 runs 14 residues. Germline V gene sequence: CDR1 MNHEY, CDR2 SMNVEV (reference sequence). J gave up 4 bases and V 3 bases, and 2 bases lay outside the gene matches. In nucleotides, the CDR3 is TGTGCCAGCAGTTTCGGGGACAGGGGCTATGGCTACACCTTC. Translating it yields CASSFGDRGYGYTF.

The chain uses TRBV30 and TRBJ1-5, with D unresolved. This CDR3 is built from 11 residues. Trimming took 2 bases from V and 7 from J, leaving 6 bases between them. Germline CDR1 is GTSNPN and CDR2 is SVGIG (reference sequence). This CDR3 reads CAWSLGQPQHF. As DNA, the CDR3 is TGTGCCTGGAGTCTGGGACAGCCCCAGCATTTT.

This rearrangement joins TRBV10-3 to TRBJ1-5; possibly TRBD1 for D (5 bases). The germline V gene has CDR1 ENHRY and CDR2 SYGVKD. The CDR3 covers 15 residues. V was shortened by 5 bases and J by 5 bases, with 16 bases between the two germline ends. The CDR3 sequence is CAISIGLGEDQPQHF. The CDR3 DNA sequence: TGTGCCATCAGTATCGGCCTAGGGGAGGATCAGCCCCAGCATTTT.

In its sample, this clone was seen a few times. The chain recombines TRBV19 with TRBJ1-5; perhaps TRBD1 as D (6 bases). V was cut by 7 bases and J by 1 base, with 17 bases left in between. CDR3 length: 16 amino acids. From germline, CDR1 is LNHDA and CDR2 SQIVND (reference sequence). CDR3 coding DNA: TGTGCCAGTATGTTCGGGGGGCGCTTAAGCAATCAGCCCCAGCATTTT. As protein: CASMFGGRLSNQPQHF.

The chain joins TRBV7-8 to TRBJ2-2, with D unclear. V lost 1 base and J lost 1, with 4 bases in between. There are 14 residues in the CDR3. Per the germline V gene, CDR1 is SGHVS and CDR2 is FQNEAQ. CDR3 nucleotides: TGTGCCAGCAGCTTAGAAGGGAACACCGGGGAGCTGTTTTTT. It encodes CASSLEGNTGELFF.

This clone was counted a few times. The chain recombines TRBV12-5 with TRBJ1-1; D is ambiguous. This CDR3 contains 12 residues. The germline V gene has CDR1 LGHNT and CDR2 FRNRAP. V lost 6 bases, J lost 3 bases, and 8 bases lay in between. Here the CDR3 DNA reads TGTGCTAGTGGCCGGGTTGACACTGAAGCTTTCTTT. Protein: CASGRVDTEAFF. Complete variable domain (other parts from reference TRBV12-5 and TRBJ1-1): DARVTQTPRHKVTEMGQEVTMRCQPILGHNTVFWYRQTMMQGLELLAYFRNRAPLDDSGMPKDRFSAEMPDATLATLKIQPSEPRDSAVYFCASGRVDTEAFFGQGTRLTVV.